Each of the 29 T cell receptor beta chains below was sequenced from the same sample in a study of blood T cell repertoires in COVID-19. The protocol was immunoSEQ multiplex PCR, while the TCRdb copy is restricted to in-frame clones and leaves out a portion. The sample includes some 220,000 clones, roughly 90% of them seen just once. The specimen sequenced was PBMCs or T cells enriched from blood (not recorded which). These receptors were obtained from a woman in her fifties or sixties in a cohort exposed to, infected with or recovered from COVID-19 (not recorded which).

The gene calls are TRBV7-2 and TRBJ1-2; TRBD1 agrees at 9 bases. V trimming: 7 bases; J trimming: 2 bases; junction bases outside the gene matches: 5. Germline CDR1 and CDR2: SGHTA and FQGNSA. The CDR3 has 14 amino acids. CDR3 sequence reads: CASTQGQGNYGYTF. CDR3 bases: TGTGCCAGCACCCAGGGACAGGGAAACTATGGCTACACCTTC.

The CDR3: CASSLGQGNQETQYF. CDR3 DNA sequence: TGCGCCAGCAGCTTGGGACAGGGGAACCAAGAGACCCAGTACTTC. The V call is TRBV5-1, the J call TRBJ2-5; 8 bases agree with TRBD1. The CDR3 has 15 residues. Trimming at V came to 0 bases and at J to 0 bases, leaving 1 base not matched to a gene. CDR1 SGHRS and CDR2 YFSETQ come from the germline V gene.

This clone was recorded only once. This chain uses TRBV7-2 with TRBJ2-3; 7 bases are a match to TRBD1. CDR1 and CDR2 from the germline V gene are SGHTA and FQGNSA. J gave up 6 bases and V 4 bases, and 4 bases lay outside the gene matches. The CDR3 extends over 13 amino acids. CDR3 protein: CASSSRGFDTQYF. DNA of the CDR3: TGTGCCAGCAGCTCCAGGGGGTTTGATACGCAGTATTTT.

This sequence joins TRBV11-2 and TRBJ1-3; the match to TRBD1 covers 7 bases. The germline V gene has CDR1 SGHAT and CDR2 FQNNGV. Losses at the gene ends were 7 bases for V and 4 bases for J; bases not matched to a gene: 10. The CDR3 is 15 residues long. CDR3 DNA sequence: TGTGCCAGCACAAGGGACAGAAAGTTGGGAAACACCATATATTTT. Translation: CASTRDRKLGNTIYF.

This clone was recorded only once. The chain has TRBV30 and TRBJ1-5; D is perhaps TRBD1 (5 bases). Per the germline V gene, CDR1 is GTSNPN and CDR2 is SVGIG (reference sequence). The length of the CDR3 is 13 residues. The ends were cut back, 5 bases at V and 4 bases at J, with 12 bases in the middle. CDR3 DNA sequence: TGTGCCTGGGATGAGGGACTAAATCAGCCCCAGCATTTT. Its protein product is CAWDEGLNQPQHF.

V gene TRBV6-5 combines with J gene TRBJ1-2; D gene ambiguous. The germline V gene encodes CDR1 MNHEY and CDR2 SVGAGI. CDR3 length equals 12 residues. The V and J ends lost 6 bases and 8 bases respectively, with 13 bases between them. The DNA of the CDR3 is TGTGCCAGCAGCCCCCACGGAGGGGGCTACACCTTC. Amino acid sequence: CASSPHGGGYTF.

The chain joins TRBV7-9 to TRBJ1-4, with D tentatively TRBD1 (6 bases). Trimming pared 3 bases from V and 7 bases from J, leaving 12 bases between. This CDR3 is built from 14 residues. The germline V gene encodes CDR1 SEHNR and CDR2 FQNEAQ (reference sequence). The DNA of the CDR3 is TGTGCCAGCAGCTTGGGGGGGCTAGGTGAAAAACTGTTTTTT. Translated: CASSLGGLGEKLFF.

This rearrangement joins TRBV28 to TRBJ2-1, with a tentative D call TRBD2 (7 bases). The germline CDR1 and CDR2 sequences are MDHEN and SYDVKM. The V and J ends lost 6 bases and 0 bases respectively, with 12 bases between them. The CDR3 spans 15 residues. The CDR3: CASRRGGSSYNEQFF. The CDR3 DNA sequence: TGTGCCAGCAGGAGGGGGGGGAGCTCCTACAATGAGCAGTTCTTC.

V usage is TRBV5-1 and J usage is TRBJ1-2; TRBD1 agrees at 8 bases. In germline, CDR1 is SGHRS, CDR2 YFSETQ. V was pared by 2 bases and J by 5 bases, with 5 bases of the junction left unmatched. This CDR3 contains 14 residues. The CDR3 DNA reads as TGCGCCAGCAGCTTAGGGACAGGAGGATATGGCTACACCTTC. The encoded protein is CASSLGTGGYGYTF.

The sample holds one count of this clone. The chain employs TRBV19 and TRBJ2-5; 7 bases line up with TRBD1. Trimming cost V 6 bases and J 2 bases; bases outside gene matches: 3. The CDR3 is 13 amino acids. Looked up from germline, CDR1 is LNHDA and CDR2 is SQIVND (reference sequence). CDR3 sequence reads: CASRGQSQETQYF. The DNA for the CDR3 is TGTGCCAGTAGGGGACAGTCTCAAGAGACCCAGTACTTC.

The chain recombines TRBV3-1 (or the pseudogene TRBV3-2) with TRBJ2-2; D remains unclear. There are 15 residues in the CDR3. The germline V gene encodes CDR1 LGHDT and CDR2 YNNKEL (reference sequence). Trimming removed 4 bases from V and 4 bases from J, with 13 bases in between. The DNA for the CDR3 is TGTGCCAGCAGCCTAGGAATAGCCAGCACCGGGGAGCTGTTTTTT. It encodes CASSLGIASTGELFF.

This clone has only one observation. The CDR3, as DNA: TGTGCCCAGGGACAGAAAGAATCTGGGGCCAACGTCCTGACTTTC. Protein: CAQGQKESGANVLTF. This rearrangement joins TRBV30 to TRBJ2-6; 7 positions agree with TRBD1. The CDR3 is 15 residues long. V was pared by 8 bases and J by 1 base, with 8 bases of the junction left unmatched. Germline assignment: CDR1 GTSNPN and CDR2 SVGIG (reference sequence).

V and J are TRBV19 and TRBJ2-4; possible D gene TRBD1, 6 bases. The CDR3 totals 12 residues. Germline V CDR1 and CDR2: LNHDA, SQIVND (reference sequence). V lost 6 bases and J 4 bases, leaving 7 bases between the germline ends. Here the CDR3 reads CASSGQKNIQYF. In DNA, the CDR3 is TGTGCCAGTAGCGGACAGAAAAACATTCAGTACTTC.

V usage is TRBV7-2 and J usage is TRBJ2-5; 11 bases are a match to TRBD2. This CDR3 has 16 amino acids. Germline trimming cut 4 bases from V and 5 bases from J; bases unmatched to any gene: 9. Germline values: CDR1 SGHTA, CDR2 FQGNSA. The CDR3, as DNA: TGTGCCAGCAGCTCAGGACTAGCGGGCGCCCTGGAGACCCAGTACTTC. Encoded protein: CASSSGLAGALETQYF.

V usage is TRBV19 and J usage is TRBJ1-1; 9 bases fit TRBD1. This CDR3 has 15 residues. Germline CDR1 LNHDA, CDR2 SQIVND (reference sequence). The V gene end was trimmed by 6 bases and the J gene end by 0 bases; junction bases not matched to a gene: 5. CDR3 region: CASRGQGIMNTEAFF. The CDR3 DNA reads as TGTGCCAGTAGAGGACAGGGGATAATGAACACTGAAGCTTTCTTT.

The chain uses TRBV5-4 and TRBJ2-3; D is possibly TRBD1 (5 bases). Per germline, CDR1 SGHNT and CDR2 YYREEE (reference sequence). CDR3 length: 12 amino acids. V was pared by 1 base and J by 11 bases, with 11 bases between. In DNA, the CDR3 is TGTGCCAGCAGCTTGAGCCAGGGCAAGCAGTATTTT. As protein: CASSLSQGKQYF.

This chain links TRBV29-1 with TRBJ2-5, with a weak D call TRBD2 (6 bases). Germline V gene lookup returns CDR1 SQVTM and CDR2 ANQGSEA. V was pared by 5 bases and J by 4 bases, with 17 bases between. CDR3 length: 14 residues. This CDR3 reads CSVSRSPGGETQYF. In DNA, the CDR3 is TGCAGCGTTTCCAGGTCCCCCGGGGGAGAGACCCAGTACTTC.

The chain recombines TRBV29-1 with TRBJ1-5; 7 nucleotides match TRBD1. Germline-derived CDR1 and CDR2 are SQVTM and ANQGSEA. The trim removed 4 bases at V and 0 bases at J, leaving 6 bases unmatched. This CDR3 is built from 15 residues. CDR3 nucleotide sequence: TGCAGCGTTGCTATGACAGGGAATAGCAATCAGCCCCAGCATTTT. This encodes CSVAMTGNSNQPQHF.

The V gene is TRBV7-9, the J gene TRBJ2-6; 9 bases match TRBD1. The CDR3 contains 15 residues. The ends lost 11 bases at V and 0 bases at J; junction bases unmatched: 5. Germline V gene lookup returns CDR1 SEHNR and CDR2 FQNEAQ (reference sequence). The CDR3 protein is CARGQGSSGANVLTF. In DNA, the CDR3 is TGTGCCCGTGGACAGGGGTCCTCTGGGGCCAACGTCCTGACTTTC.

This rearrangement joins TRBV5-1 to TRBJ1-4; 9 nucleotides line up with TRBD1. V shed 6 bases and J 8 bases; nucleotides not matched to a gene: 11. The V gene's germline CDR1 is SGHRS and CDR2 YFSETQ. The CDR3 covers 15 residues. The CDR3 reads CASTEGNRGHEKLFF. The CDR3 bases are TGCGCCAGCACTGAGGGGAACAGGGGGCACGAAAAACTGTTTTTT.

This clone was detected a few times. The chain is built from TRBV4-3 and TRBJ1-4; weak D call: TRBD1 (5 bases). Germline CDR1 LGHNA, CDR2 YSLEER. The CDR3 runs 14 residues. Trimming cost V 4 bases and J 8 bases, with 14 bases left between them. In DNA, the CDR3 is TGCGCCAGCAGCCCGGGACTGGTACCGGAAAAACTGTTTTTT. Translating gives CASSPGLVPEKLFF.

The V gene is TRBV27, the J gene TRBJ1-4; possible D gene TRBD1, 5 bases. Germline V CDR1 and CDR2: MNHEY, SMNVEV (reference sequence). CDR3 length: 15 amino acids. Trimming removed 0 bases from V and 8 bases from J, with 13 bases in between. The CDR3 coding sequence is TGTGCCAGCAGTTTATCTCCGGGACTTGTCGAAAAACTGTTTTTT. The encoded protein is CASSLSPGLVEKLFF.

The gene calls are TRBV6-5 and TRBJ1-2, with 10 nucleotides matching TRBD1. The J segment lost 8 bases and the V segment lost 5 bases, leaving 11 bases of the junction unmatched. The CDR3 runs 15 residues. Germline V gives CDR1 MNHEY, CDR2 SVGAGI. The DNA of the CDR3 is TGTGCCAGCAGTCCCCGGGACAGGGGATATGGAGGCTACACCTTC. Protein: CASSPRDRGYGGYTF.

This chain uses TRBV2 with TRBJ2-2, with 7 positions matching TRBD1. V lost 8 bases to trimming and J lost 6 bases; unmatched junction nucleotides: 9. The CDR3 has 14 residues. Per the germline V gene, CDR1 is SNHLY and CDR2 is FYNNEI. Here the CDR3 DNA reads TGTGCCAGCTCCGTGATTACAGGGGCCGGGGAGCTGTTTTTT. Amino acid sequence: CASSVITGAGELFF.

This CDR3 reads CASSGTGGMRIDTQYF. The CDR3 nucleotides read TGTGCCAGCAGCGGCACAGGGGGCATGCGGATAGATACGCAGTATTTT. This chain joins TRBV7-8 and TRBJ2-3, with TRBD1 matching over 9 bases. The germline V gene has CDR1 SGHVS and CDR2 FQNEAQ. Unmatched junction bases numbered 11, after V lost 5 bases and J lost 5 bases. The CDR3 extends over 16 amino acids. Full variable domain (outside the CDR3, taken from reference TRBV7-8 and TRBJ2-3): GAGVSQSPRYKVAKRGQDVALRCDPISGHVSLFWYQQALGQGPEFLTYFQNEAQLDKSGLPSDRFFAERPEGSVSTLKIQRTQQEDSAVYLCASSGTGGMRIDTQYFGPGTRLTVL.

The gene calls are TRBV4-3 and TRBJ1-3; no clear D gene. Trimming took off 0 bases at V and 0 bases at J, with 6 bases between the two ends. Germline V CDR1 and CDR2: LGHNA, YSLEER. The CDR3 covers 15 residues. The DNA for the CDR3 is TGCGCCAGCAGCCAAGAGGCTAGCTCTGGAAACACCATATATTTT. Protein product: CASSQEASSGNTIYF.

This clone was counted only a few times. CDR3 coding DNA: TGTGCCAGTAACACCGGACAACCGAACACTGAAGCTTTCTTT. It encodes CASNTGQPNTEAFF. The chain has TRBV19 and TRBJ1-1; TRBD1 might be the D (5 bases). The germline gives CDR1 LNHDA, CDR2 SQIVND (reference sequence). V lost 7 bases and J 1 base, leaving 13 bases between the germline ends. The CDR3 is made up of 14 amino acids.

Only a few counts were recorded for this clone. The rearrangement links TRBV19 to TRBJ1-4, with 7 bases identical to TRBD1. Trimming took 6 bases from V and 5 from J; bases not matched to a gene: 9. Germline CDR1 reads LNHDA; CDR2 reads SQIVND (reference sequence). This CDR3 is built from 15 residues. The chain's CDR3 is CASRFRQGLNEKLFF. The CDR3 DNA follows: TGTGCCAGTAGATTCAGACAGGGCCTAAATGAAAAACTGTTTTTT.

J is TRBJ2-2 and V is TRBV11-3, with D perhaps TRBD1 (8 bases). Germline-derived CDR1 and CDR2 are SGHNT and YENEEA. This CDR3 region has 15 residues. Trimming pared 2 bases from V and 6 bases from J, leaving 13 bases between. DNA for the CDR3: TGTGCCAGCAGCTTACGACAGGGGAGGGCCGGGGAGCTGTTTTTT. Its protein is CASSLRQGRAGELFF. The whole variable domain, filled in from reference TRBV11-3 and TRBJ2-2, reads EAGVVQSPRYKIIEKKQPVAFWCNPISGHNTLYWYLQNLGQGPELLIRYENEEAVDDSQLPKDRFSAERLKGVDSTLKIQPAELGDSAVYLCASSLRQGRAGELFFGEGSRLTVL.